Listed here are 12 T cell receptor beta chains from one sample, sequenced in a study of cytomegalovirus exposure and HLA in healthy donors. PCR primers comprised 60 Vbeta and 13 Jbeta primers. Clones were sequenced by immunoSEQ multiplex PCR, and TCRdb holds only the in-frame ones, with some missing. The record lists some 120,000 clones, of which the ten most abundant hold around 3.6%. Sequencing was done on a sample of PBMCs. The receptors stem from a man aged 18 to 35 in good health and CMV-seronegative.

CDR3 sequence (DNA): TGCGCCAGCAGCCAAGAGAGGGATGGGGTCAATCAGCCCCAGCATTTT. This encodes CASSQERDGVNQPQHF. The chain recombines TRBV4-1 with TRBJ1-5; no firm D call. The CDR3 covers 16 residues. The ends were cut back, 0 bases at V and 3 bases at J, with 12 bases in the middle. CDR1 and CDR2 (germline): MGHRA, YSYEKL.

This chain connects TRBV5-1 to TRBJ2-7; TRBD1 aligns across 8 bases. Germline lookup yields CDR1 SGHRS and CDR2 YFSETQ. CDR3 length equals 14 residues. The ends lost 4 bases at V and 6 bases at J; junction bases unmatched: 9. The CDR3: CASSPGQGSREQYF. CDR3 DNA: TGCGCCAGCAGCCCCGGACAGGGATCGCGCGAGCAGTACTTC.

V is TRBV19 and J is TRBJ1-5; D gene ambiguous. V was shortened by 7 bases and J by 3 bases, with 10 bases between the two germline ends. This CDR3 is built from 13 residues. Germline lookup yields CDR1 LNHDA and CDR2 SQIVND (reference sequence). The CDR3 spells CASNRFLNQPQHF. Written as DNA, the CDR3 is TGTGCCAGTAACCGGTTCCTCAATCAGCCCCAGCATTTT. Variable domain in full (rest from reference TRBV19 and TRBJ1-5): DGGITQSPKYLFRKEGQNVTLSCEQNLNHDAMYWYRQDPGQGLRLIYYSQIVNDFQKGDIAEGYSVSREKKESFPLTVTSAQKNPTAFYLCASNRFLNQPQHFGDGTRLSIL.

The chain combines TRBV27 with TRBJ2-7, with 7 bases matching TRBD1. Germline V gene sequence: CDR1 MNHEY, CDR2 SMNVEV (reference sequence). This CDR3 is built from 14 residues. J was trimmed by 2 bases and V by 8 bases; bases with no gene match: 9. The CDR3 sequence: CASPEGATTYEQYF. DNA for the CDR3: TGTGCCAGCCCCGAGGGGGCGACGACCTACGAGCAGTACTTC.

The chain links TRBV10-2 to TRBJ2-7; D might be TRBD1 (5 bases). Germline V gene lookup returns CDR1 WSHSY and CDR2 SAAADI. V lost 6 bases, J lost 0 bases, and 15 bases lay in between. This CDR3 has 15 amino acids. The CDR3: CASRARQTRSYEQYF. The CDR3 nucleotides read TGCGCCAGCAGGGCCCGACAGACGCGCTCCTACGAGCAGTACTTC.

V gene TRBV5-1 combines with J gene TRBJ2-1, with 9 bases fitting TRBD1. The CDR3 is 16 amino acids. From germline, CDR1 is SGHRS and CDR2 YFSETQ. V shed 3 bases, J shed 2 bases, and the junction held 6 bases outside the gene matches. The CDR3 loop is CASSWLDRGTYNEQFF. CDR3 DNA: TGCGCCAGCAGCTGGTTGGACAGGGGTACCTACAATGAGCAGTTCTTC.

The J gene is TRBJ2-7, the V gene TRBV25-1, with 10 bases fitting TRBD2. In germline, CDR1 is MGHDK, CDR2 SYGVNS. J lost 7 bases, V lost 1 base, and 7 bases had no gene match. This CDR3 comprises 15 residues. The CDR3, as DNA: TGTGCCAGCAGTGAATGGTCTAGCGGGAGTAATGAGCAGTACTTC. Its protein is CASSEWSSGSNEQYF.

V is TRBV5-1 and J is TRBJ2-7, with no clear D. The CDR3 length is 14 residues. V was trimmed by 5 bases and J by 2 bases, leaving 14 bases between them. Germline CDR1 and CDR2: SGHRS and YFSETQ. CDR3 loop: CASSSAVLPYEQYF. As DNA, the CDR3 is TGCGCCAGCAGTTCCGCCGTCCTACCCTACGAGCAGTACTTC.

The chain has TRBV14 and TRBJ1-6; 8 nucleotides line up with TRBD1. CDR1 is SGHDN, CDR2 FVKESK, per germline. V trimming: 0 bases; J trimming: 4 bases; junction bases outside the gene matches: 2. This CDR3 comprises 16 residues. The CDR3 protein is CASSQEGQAYNSPLHF. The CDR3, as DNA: TGTGCCAGCAGCCAAGAGGGACAGGCTTATAATTCACCCCTCCACTTT.

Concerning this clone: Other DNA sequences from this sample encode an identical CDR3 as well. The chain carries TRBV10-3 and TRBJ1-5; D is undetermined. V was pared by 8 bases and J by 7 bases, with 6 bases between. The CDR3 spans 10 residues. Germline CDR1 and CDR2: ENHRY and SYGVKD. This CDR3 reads CAIGRQPQHF. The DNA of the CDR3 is TGTGCCATCGGGAGGCAGCCCCAGCATTTT.

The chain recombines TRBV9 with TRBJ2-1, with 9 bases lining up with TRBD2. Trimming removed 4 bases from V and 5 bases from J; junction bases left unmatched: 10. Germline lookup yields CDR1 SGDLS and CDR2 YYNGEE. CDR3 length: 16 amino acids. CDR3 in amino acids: CASSTATSGYNNEQFF. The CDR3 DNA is TGTGCCAGCAGCACCGCGACTAGCGGATATAACAATGAGCAGTTCTTC.

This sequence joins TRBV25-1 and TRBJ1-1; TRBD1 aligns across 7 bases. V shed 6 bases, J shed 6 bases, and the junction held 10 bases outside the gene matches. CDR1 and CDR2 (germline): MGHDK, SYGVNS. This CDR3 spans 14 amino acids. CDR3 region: CASSAIGTAPEAFF. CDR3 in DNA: TGTGCCAGCAGCGCAATCGGGACAGCTCCTGAAGCTTTCTTT.